One and the same sample provided the 17 T cell receptor beta chains below, sequenced in a study of cytomegalovirus exposure and HLA in healthy donors. The PCR made use of 60 Vbeta and 13 Jbeta primers. Clones were read by immunoSEQ multiplex PCR, and TCRdb kept only the in-frame ones, dropping some. The sample shows about 130,000 clones, 75% to 90% of them seen only once. The sequencing input was PBMCs. All receptors come from a woman aged 45-65 years in good health and CMV-seropositive.

The V gene is TRBV5-1, the J gene TRBJ2-1, with D perhaps matching TRBD2 (6 bases). Germline CDR1 and CDR2: SGHRS and YFSETQ. The CDR3 has 12 amino acids. V was trimmed by 4 bases and J by 7 bases, leaving 9 bases between them. The CDR3 reads CASSPSANEQFF. The DNA for the CDR3 is TGCGCCAGCAGCCCTAGCGCGAATGAGCAGTTCTTC.

The chain employs TRBV18 and TRBJ2-1; TRBD2 matches 13 bases. J lost 10 bases, V lost 5 bases, and 8 bases had no gene match. The CDR3 has 15 residues. Germline V lookup: CDR1 KGHSH, CDR2 LQKENI. The CDR3 DNA follows: TGTGCCAGCTCATCCGGGACTAGCGGGGCCATCGAGCAGTTCTTC. It translates to CASSSGTSGAIEQFF.

This sequence joins TRBV11-2 and TRBJ2-1; D possibly corresponds to TRBD2 (5 bases). V was pared by 5 bases and J by 5 bases, with 16 bases between. The CDR3 runs to 15 residues. CDR1 and CDR2 (germline): SGHAT, FQNNGV. This CDR3 reads CASSGLRFKDNEQFF. The CDR3 region has the DNA TGTGCCAGCAGCGGACTGCGGTTTAAAGACAATGAGCAGTTCTTC.

In the case of this clone: The sample contains more than one DNA sequence encoding this CDR3. The chain employs TRBV2 and TRBJ2-4; 9 bases agree with TRBD2. V shed 10 bases, J shed 1 base, and the junction held 8 bases outside the gene matches. This CDR3 is built from 15 residues. CDR1 and CDR2 from the germline V gene are SNHLY and FYNNEI. The CDR3 is CATYGSGGAKNIQYF. The CDR3 DNA follows: TGTGCCACCTACGGCAGCGGGGGGGCCAAAAACATTCAGTACTTC.

CDR3: CASTSSRQVSNQPQHF. CDR3 DNA: TGTGCCAGCACCTCCTCAAGACAGGTTAGCAATCAGCCCCAGCATTTT. The chain links TRBV28 to TRBJ1-5, with D possibly matching TRBD1 (6 bases). This CDR3 region has 16 residues. V was cut by 7 bases and J by 0 bases, with 16 bases left in between. Germline V gene lookup returns CDR1 MDHEN and CDR2 SYDVKM. Drawing the rest from reference TRBV28 and TRBJ1-5, the complete variable domain is DVKVTQSSRYLVKRTGEKVFLECVQDMDHENMFWYRQDPGLGLRLIYFSYDVKMKEKGDIPEGYSVSREKKERFSLILESASTNQTSMYLCASTSSRQVSNQPQHFGDGTRLSIL.

This clone was observed a handful of times. V and J are TRBV5-1 and TRBJ2-1, with unresolved D. This CDR3 comprises 13 residues. The V and J ends lost 5 bases and 3 bases respectively, with 9 bases between them. Germline loops: CDR1 SGHRS, CDR2 YFSETQ. The CDR3 region is CASRSDGYNEQFF. In DNA form, the CDR3 reads TGCGCCAGCAGGAGCGACGGCTACAATGAGCAGTTCTTC.

This clone has a handful of counts. The chain recombines TRBV30 with TRBJ2-5; D may be TRBD2 (7 bases). This CDR3 region has 15 residues. Trimming removed 2 bases at V and 4 bases at J, with 17 bases between. Germline-derived CDR1 and CDR2 are GTSNPN and SVGIG (reference sequence). CDR3 sequence: CAWSPLTSRGETQYF. CDR3 DNA sequence: TGTGCCTGGAGTCCCCTGACTAGCAGGGGAGAGACCCAGTACTTC.

CDR3 region: CASSSGDRTYEQYF. CDR3 bases: TGTGCCAGCAGTTCAGGGGACAGAACCTACGAGCAGTACTTC. V and J are TRBV28 and TRBJ2-7, with TRBD1 identical over 7 bases. Germline lookup yields CDR1 MDHEN and CDR2 SYDVKM. After removal of 4 bases from V and 2 bases from J, the junction contained 5 bases not matched to a gene. This CDR3 has 14 residues. Complete variable domain (other parts from reference TRBV28 and TRBJ2-7): DVKVTQSSRYLVKRTGEKVFLECVQDMDHENMFWYRQDPGLGLRLIYFSYDVKMKEKGDIPEGYSVSREKKERFSLILESASTNQTSMYLCASSSGDRTYEQYFGPGTRLTVT.

This clone was recorded a few times. The J gene is TRBJ2-3, the V gene TRBV6-5; D is perhaps TRBD1 (6 bases). The CDR3 sequence is 15 residues long. The V and J ends lost 2 bases and 0 bases respectively, with 9 bases between them. From germline, CDR1 is MNHEY and CDR2 SVGAGI. This chain's CDR3 is CASSYQGPSTDTQYF. CDR3 DNA: TGTGCCAGCAGTTACCAGGGGCCGAGCACAGATACGCAGTATTTT.

The chain joins TRBV7-8 to TRBJ2-1; 11 bases match TRBD2. Losses at the gene ends were 6 bases for V and 5 bases for J; bases not matched to a gene: 6. The V gene's germline CDR1 is SGHVS and CDR2 FQNEAQ. The CDR3 loop spans 15 amino acids. The CDR3 is CASRLRLAGNNEQFF. The CDR3 bases are TGTGCCAGCAGACTCCGACTAGCGGGGAACAATGAGCAGTTCTTC. Drawing the rest from reference TRBV7-8 and TRBJ2-1, the complete variable domain is GAGVSQSPRYKVAKRGQDVALRCDPISGHVSLFWYQQALGQGPEFLTYFQNEAQLDKSGLPSDRFFAERPEGSVSTLKIQRTQQEDSAVYLCASRLRLAGNNEQFFGPGTRLTVL.

The chain is built from TRBV11-1 and TRBJ1-3; D is ambiguous. Germline-derived CDR1 and CDR2 are SGHAT and FQDESV (reference sequence). The CDR3 has 18 amino acids. Trimming cost V 3 bases and J 0 bases, with 18 bases left between them. CDR3: CASSFRGGRPGSGNTIYF. The CDR3 DNA is TGTGCCAGCAGCTTTCGCGGCGGGCGGCCAGGCTCTGGAAACACCATATATTTT.

The chain recombines TRBV4-1 with TRBJ2-7; no clear D. Trimming shortened V by 0 bases and J by 3 bases, and 9 bases separated the two germline ends. The CDR3 is 14 residues long. CDR1 is MGHRA and CDR2 is YSYEKL in the germline V gene. The CDR3 loop reads CASSQDGRYYEQYF. The CDR3 DNA sequence: TGCGCCAGCAGCCAAGACGGCAGGTACTACGAGCAGTACTTC.

The CDR3 nucleotides are TGTGCCAGCAGCGTAGTTCCAGCCGGGGGCACTGAAGCTTTCTTT. Amino acids: CASSVVPAGGTEAFF. J is TRBJ1-1 and V is TRBV9; tentative D call: TRBD1 (5 bases). In germline, CDR1 is SGDLS, CDR2 YYNGEE. CDR3 length: 15 residues. Trimming left V 0 bases short and J 4 bases short, with 13 bases between.

V and J are TRBV19 and TRBJ2-2; maybe TRBD2 (6 bases). This CDR3 contains 14 residues. V was clipped by 3 bases and J by 6 bases, with 11 bases between them. Germline V gene lookup returns CDR1 LNHDA and CDR2 SQIVND (reference sequence). The CDR3 DNA sequence: TGTGCCAGTAGTATTTCGGGGGACCCCGGGGAGCTGTTTTTT. Amino acid sequence: CASSISGDPGELFF.

The rearrangement uses TRBV6-5 and TRBJ2-1; 8 nucleotides align to TRBD2. The CDR3 loop spans 15 amino acids. J gave up 2 bases and V 6 bases, and 6 bases lay outside the gene matches. The germline V gene encodes CDR1 MNHEY and CDR2 SVGAGI. CDR3 protein: CASSLSGGTYNEQFF. The DNA of the CDR3 is TGTGCCAGCAGCCTAAGCGGGGGAACCTACAATGAGCAGTTCTTC.

This clone was picked up one time. The chain is built from TRBV19 and TRBJ2-3; weak D call: TRBD2 (6 bases). Germline lookup yields CDR1 LNHDA and CDR2 SQIVND (reference sequence). The CDR3 is 13 residues long. V shed 6 bases and J shed 2 bases, with 9 bases lying between them. The CDR3 loop is CASRAGNTDTQYF. In DNA form, the CDR3 reads TGTGCCAGTAGGGCGGGGAACACAGATACGCAGTATTTT.

V is TRBV15 and J is TRBJ2-1, with D uncertain. Looked up from germline, CDR1 is LNHNV and CDR2 is YYDKDF (reference sequence). The CDR3 runs 16 residues. The V end was cut by 1 base, the J end by 8 bases, with 18 bases between. CDR3 nucleotide sequence: TGTGCCACCAGCAGAGTAGAGGCCCCCGACCCAGATGAGCAGTTCTTC. This encodes CATSRVEAPDPDEQFF.